These 30 T cell receptor beta chains came from one sample sequenced in a study of blood T cell repertoires in COVID-19. Generated by immunoSEQ multiplex PCR, the TCRdb table keeps only in-frame clones and is missing some. The table lists around 24,000 clones, about nine tenths of them singletons. Material for sequencing was peripheral blood. The receptor set was obtained from a human donor in a cohort sampled during active COVID-19.

This clone was recorded a few times. The chain uses TRBV10-3 and TRBJ2-3, with TRBD1 identical over 7 bases. This CDR3 is built from 15 residues. Germline V gene lookup returns CDR1 ENHRY and CDR2 SYGVKD. V gave up 5 bases and J gave up 6 bases; unmatched junction bases: 11. The CDR3 region is CAISPGQAKRDTQYF. The CDR3 coding sequence is TGTGCCATCAGTCCCGGACAGGCCAAAAGGGATACGCAGTATTTT.

The V gene is TRBV5-1, the J gene TRBJ2-3; D gene uncertain. V dropped 1 base and J dropped 0 bases, with 6 bases sitting between them. This CDR3 has 14 residues. The germline gives CDR1 SGHRS, CDR2 YFSETQ. CDR3 bases: TGCGCCAGCAGCTTGCCGGGTAGCACAGATACGCAGTATTTT. Translating it yields CASSLPGSTDTQYF.

The chain has TRBV5-1 and TRBJ2-6; tentative D call: TRBD1 (5 bases). Germline V CDR1 and CDR2: SGHRS, YFSETQ. V lost 4 bases and J 0 bases, leaving 8 bases between the germline ends. There are 15 residues in the CDR3. The CDR3, as DNA: TGCGCCAGCAGCCTGACAGTCTCTGGGGCCAACGTCCTGACTTTC. This gives the protein CASSLTVSGANVLTF.

This rearrangement joins TRBV20-1 to TRBJ2-1, with D tentatively TRBD2 (6 bases). The germline CDR1 and CDR2 sequences are DFQATT and SNEGSKA (reference sequence). With 3 bases removed from V and 5 bases from J, the gap between germline ends came to 14 bases. This CDR3 contains 14 residues. The DNA of the CDR3 is TGCAGTGCTAGTATTAGCGGTATTCACAATGAGCAGTTCTTC. This translates into CSASISGIHNEQFF.

CDR3 region: CASSYTGSSYEQYF. DNA for the CDR3: TGTGCCAGCAGTTATACCGGGAGCTCCTACGAGCAGTACTTC. The J gene is TRBJ2-7, the V gene TRBV6-5; the D gene is possibly TRBD2 (6 bases). The germline V and J ends were trimmed by 3 bases and 0 bases, with 9 bases remaining between them. The CDR3 covers 14 residues. Germline values: CDR1 MNHEY, CDR2 SVGAGI.

The V gene is TRBV9, the J gene TRBJ2-2; D is perhaps TRBD2 (6 bases). CDR1 and CDR2 from the germline V gene are SGDLS and YYNGEE. The V and J ends lost 0 bases and 4 bases respectively, with 10 bases between them. The CDR3 runs to 15 residues. CDR3 nucleotide sequence: TGTGCCAGCAGCGTAGGGACGGAGGGCACCGGGGAGCTGTTTTTT. Its translation: CASSVGTEGTGELFF.

V usage is TRBV11-3 and J usage is TRBJ2-7, with D maybe TRBD1 (6 bases). With 3 bases removed from V and 6 bases from J, the gap between germline ends came to 12 bases. The germline CDR1 and CDR2 sequences are SGHNT and YENEEA. This CDR3 contains 13 residues. The chain's CDR3 is CASSFGLGGEQYF. The CDR3 nucleotides read TGTGCCAGCAGCTTTGGCTTAGGGGGCGAGCAGTACTTC.

The V call is TRBV6-5, the J call TRBJ2-1; D is uncertain. Germline lookup yields CDR1 MNHEY and CDR2 SVGAGI. The V end was cut by 0 bases, the J end by 7 bases, with 16 bases between. The length of the CDR3 is 16 residues. CDR3 nucleotide sequence: TGTGCCAGCAGTTACTCGAAGGCCCACAGCTTGAATGAGCAGTTCTTC. Its protein is CASSYSKAHSLNEQFF.

The chain has TRBV5-6 and TRBJ2-3, with TRBD2 matching 7 bases. Trimming cost V 4 bases and J 13 bases; bases outside gene matches: 9. The V gene's germline CDR1 is SGHDT and CDR2 YYEEEE. This CDR3 has 12 residues. CDR3 residues: CASSQQRGPKYF. CDR3 in DNA: TGTGCCAGCAGCCAACAGCGGGGCCCCAAGTATTTT.

The chain joins TRBV5-4 to TRBJ1-2; D may be TRBD1 (6 bases). This CDR3 is 16 amino acids long. Trimming cost V 0 bases and J 0 bases, with 12 bases left between them. CDR1 SGHNT and CDR2 YYREEE come from the germline V gene (reference sequence). The CDR3 DNA sequence: TGTGCCAGCAGCTTGGGTAGTGGACAGACTAACTATGGCTACACCTTC. Residues: CASSLGSGQTNYGYTF.

This chain links TRBV7-2 with TRBJ1-2; unclear D gene. The CDR3 runs 13 residues. CDR1 and CDR2 (germline): SGHTA, FQGNSA. V lost 7 bases to trimming and J lost 6 bases, with 15 bases between them. This CDR3 is CASIEGQRDGYTF. CDR3 nucleotide sequence: TGTGCCAGCATCGAGGGCCAGAGGGATGGCTACACCTTC.

The chain carries TRBV2 and TRBJ2-2; 8 bases are a match to TRBD1. Germline lookup yields CDR1 SNHLY and CDR2 FYNNEI. This CDR3 has 13 residues. Unmatched junction bases numbered 5, after V lost 10 bases and J lost 4 bases. The CDR3 bases are TGTGCCACGGGACAGGTGGTCACCGGGGAGCTGTTTTTT. Protein product: CATGQVVTGELFF. The complete variable domain, with remaining parts taken from reference TRBV2 and TRBJ2-2, reads EPEVTQTPSHQVTQMGQEVILRCVPISNHLYFYWYRQILGQKVEFLVSFYNNEISEKSEIFDDQFSVERPDGSNFTLKIRSTKLEDSAMYFCATGQVVTGELFFGEGSRLTVL.

The V and J genes are TRBV2 and TRBJ2-7; D might be TRBD1 (6 bases). V lost 3 bases, J lost 2 bases, and 8 bases lay in between. The CDR3 covers 13 residues. Germline values: CDR1 SNHLY, CDR2 FYNNEI. CDR3 DNA: TGTGCCAGCAGTGAGGACAGTCCCTACGAGCAGTACTTC. Its translation is CASSEDSPYEQYF.

This clone was observed once. The chain combines TRBV6-1 with TRBJ2-4; 7 bases fit TRBD2. Germline V gene data show CDR1 as MNHNS and CDR2 as SASEGT. The CDR3 extends over 16 amino acids. The V segment lost 4 bases and the J segment 6 bases; nucleotides outside the gene matches: 12. The DNA of the CDR3 is TGTGCCAGCAGTGTCCAATCAGCGGGGTCGGGAAACATTCAGTACTTC. It yields the protein CASSVQSAGSGNIQYF.

This chain connects TRBV5-1 to TRBJ1-1; D may be TRBD1 (5 bases). Trimming pared 3 bases from V and 0 bases from J, leaving 15 bases between. The CDR3 is 16 amino acids. CDR1 is SGHRS, CDR2 YFSETQ, per germline. CDR3 in amino acids: CASSSGLGTMNTEAFF. In DNA, the CDR3 is TGCGCCAGCAGCTCGGGACTCGGGACCATGAACACTGAAGCTTTCTTT.

This clone has only one observation. This chain joins TRBV5-6 and TRBJ2-1; 7 bases map to TRBD2. Losses at the gene ends were 1 base for V and 3 bases for J; bases not matched to a gene: 7. CDR1 and CDR2 (germline): SGHDT, YYEEEE. The CDR3 runs to 16 residues. CDR3 loop: CASSLWGRTSYNEQFF. The CDR3 DNA reads as TGTGCCAGCAGCTTGTGGGGCCGGACTAGCTACAATGAGCAGTTCTTC.

The genes are TRBV4-1 and TRBJ2-1, with 8 bases identical to TRBD1. The CDR3 covers 15 residues. The V and J ends lost 3 bases and 8 bases, in that order; junction bases with no gene match: 9. Looked up from germline, CDR1 is MGHRA and CDR2 is YSYEKL. CDR3 sequence reads: CASSQQQGAGDEQFF. The CDR3 DNA reads as TGCGCCAGCAGCCAGCAGCAGGGGGCAGGCGATGAGCAGTTCTTC.

CDR3 DNA sequence: TGTGCCAGCAGCCCACTGTGGGCCTCTGGAAACACCATATATTTT. Translated, it gives CASSPLWASGNTIYF. The chain has TRBV7-2 and TRBJ1-3; no clear D gene. From germline, CDR1 is SGHTA and CDR2 FQGNSA. This CDR3 has 15 amino acids. Trimming shortened V by 5 bases and J by 0 bases, and 11 bases separated the two germline ends.

The rearrangement links TRBV3-1 (or the pseudogene TRBV3-2) to TRBJ2-2; D ambiguous. In germline, CDR1 is LGHDT, CDR2 YNNKEL (reference sequence). This CDR3 contains 11 residues. Trimming removed 5 bases from V and 8 bases from J, with 6 bases in between. The CDR3 spells CASSERGELFF. The DNA of the CDR3 is TGTGCCAGCAGCGAGAGAGGGGAGCTGTTTTTT.

This clone appeared once. V is TRBV5-6 and J is TRBJ2-7; 11 positions match TRBD1. This CDR3 comprises 18 residues. Germline trimming cut 1 base from V and 0 bases from J; bases unmatched to any gene: 9. Germline CDR1 and CDR2: SGHDT and YYEEEE. CDR3 loop: CASSLLGRTGGTSYEQYF. CDR3 sequence (DNA): TGTGCCAGCAGCTTGTTGGGCCGGACAGGGGGCACCTCCTACGAGCAGTACTTC.

The rearrangement joins TRBV10-3 to TRBJ2-7, with D perhaps matching TRBD1 (6 bases). The V end was cut by 6 bases, the J end by 6 bases, with 24 bases between. Germline V gene sequence: CDR1 ENHRY, CDR2 SYGVKD. The CDR3 runs 16 residues. The CDR3 nucleotides read TGTGCCATCAGAAAGGTCAGTACCGGGACATCGTCCGAGCAGTACTTC. Translated: CAIRKVSTGTSSEQYF.

The J gene is TRBJ2-1, the V gene TRBV3-1 (or the pseudogene TRBV3-2); D not resolved. CDR3 length equals 16 residues. The germline V gene encodes CDR1 LGHDT and CDR2 YNNKEL (reference sequence). Trimming took off 4 bases at V and 2 bases at J, with 15 bases between the two ends. DNA for the CDR3: TGTGCCAGCAGCCCCCGAGGAACATTACCCTACAATGAGCAGTTCTTC. Its translation is CASSPRGTLPYNEQFF.

This clone was counted a single time. This chain links TRBV27 with TRBJ2-2; TRBD2 is a possible D gene (5 bases). The CDR3 is 15 amino acids. V lost 4 bases, J lost 9 bases, and 18 bases lay in between. Germline CDR1 is MNHEY and CDR2 is SMNVEV (reference sequence). CDR3 DNA: TGTGCCAGCAGTTACGCCGCCTTGGGAGCGCGGGAGCTGTTTTTT. It codes for CASSYAALGARELFF.

The J gene is TRBJ1-2, the V gene TRBV6-5; 7 bases map to TRBD1. The CDR3 spans 14 residues. V was pared by 2 bases and J by 5 bases, with 5 bases of the junction left unmatched. CDR1 MNHEY and CDR2 SVGAGI come from the germline V gene. The CDR3 nucleotides are TGTGCCAGCAGTTACGATCAGGGGGTTTATGGCTACACCTTC. Translated, it gives CASSYDQGVYGYTF.

This chain's CDR3 is CASSSTSGANVLTF. The CDR3 DNA reads as TGCGCCAGCAGTTCGACATCTGGGGCCAACGTCCTGACTTTC. The V gene is TRBV5-1, the J gene TRBJ2-6; D gene unclear. Germline V gene data show CDR1 as SGHRS and CDR2 as YFSETQ. The CDR3 totals 14 residues. V was trimmed by 5 bases and J by 1 base, leaving 7 bases between them.

V is TRBV5-1 and J is TRBJ2-1; a weak D match, TRBD1 (6 bases). Trimming stripped 4 bases from V and 5 bases from J, with 13 bases between. The CDR3 contains 14 residues. CDR1 and CDR2 from the germline V gene are SGHRS and YFSETQ. CDR3 amino acids: CASSPTTGNNEQFF. The CDR3, as DNA: TGCGCCAGCAGCCCTACCACAGGGAACAATGAGCAGTTCTTC.

The chain links TRBV9 to TRBJ2-3; 12 bases fit TRBD2. J was trimmed by 1 base and V by 6 bases; bases with no gene match: 3. The germline V gene encodes CDR1 SGDLS and CDR2 YYNGEE. This CDR3 is built from 15 residues. Here the CDR3 reads CASKRTSGGTDTQYF. The CDR3 nucleotides read TGTGCCAGCAAACGGACTAGCGGGGGCACAGATACGCAGTATTTT.

The chain joins TRBV19 to TRBJ1-5; D may be TRBD1 (6 bases). This CDR3 contains 15 residues. V lost 6 bases and J 1 base, leaving 13 bases between the germline ends. CDR1 and CDR2 (germline): LNHDA, SQIVND (reference sequence). The CDR3 here is CASRIGGLSNQPQHF. Written as DNA, the CDR3 is TGTGCCAGTAGGATCGGGGGGCTAAGCAATCAGCCCCAGCATTTT.

In its sample, this clone was seen once. The CDR3 nucleotides read TGCGCCAGCAGCATCTTACAGGGGAATATCGCAGATACGCAGTATTTT. This translates into CASSILQGNIADTQYF. V is TRBV5-1 and J is TRBJ2-3; 7 bases agree with TRBD1. Losses at the gene ends were 4 bases for V and 4 bases for J; bases not matched to a gene: 12. There are 16 residues in the CDR3. Per the germline V gene, CDR1 is SGHRS and CDR2 is YFSETQ. The full variable domain, rest sourced from reference TRBV5-1 and TRBJ2-3, is KAGVTQTPRYLIKTRGQQVTLSCSPISGHRSVSWYQQTPGQGLQFLFEYFSETQRNKGNFPGRFSGRQFSNSRSEMNVSTLELGDSALYLCASSILQGNIADTQYFGPGTRLTVL.

This chain links TRBV6-5 with TRBJ2-2, with D possibly TRBD2 on 6 matching bases. In germline, CDR1 is MNHEY, CDR2 SVGAGI. Trimming shortened V by 7 bases and J by 4 bases, and 13 bases separated the two germline ends. The length of the CDR3 is 14 residues. For the CDR3, the DNA is TGTGCCAGCATCACGGGAGTGGGCACCGGGGAGCTGTTTTTT. Amino acids: CASITGVGTGELFF.